One TCR beta chain is described in this entry. Germline trimming cut 4 bases from V and 0 bases from J; bases unmatched to any gene: 6. The CDR3 is 16 amino acids. Looked up from germline, CDR1 is SNHLY and CDR2 is FYNNEI. Authors' methods: Scientists estimated how many nucleated cells there were by amplifying reference gene primers. Only in-frame clones appear in the TCRdb table, and some are missing; sequencing was by immunoSEQ multiplex PCR. D and trimming come from the DNA, and the V and J calls and clone size come from that table. The sample lists more than 95,000 clones, approximately 88% occurring once. This sample is part of a study of blood T cell repertoires in COVID-19. Turning to the study itself: Samples came from the United States, Italy and Spain, spanning acute and convalescent COVID-19. The cDNA or gDNA used as material had been derived from T cells, B-cell-depleted T cells, or PBMCs.

The sequencing sample was made of peripheral blood. This TCR was sampled from a man in his sixties with acute or convalescent COVID-19. V and J are TRBV2 and TRBJ1-3; the match to TRBD1 covers 7 bases. The CDR3 DNA follows: TGTGCCAGCAGTGTAGGGACAGCCGCCTCTGGAAACACCATATATTTT. It is translated as CASSVGTAASGNTIYF.